This TCR beta chain was observed in a study of cytotoxic CD8 clonotypes in ibrutinib-treated CLL. Overall study findings and caveats: Researchers report that baseline clonality outpaced age-matched healthy donors and tracked circulating CD8+ T-cell counts. Contraction or stability on treatment was seen for public clonotypes, which were uncommon. Clonality was higher at ibrutinib response and returned toward baseline at progression.

On this clone: Its specificity is not known.

With sequencing, the targeted depth ranged from 1 in 200,000 to 1 in 1 million T cells. Measured with immunoSEQ multiplex PCR; TCRdb has only the in-frame clones, and not every one. Counted here are approximately 57,000 clones, roughly three fifths occurring once; the ten biggest clones make up roughly 20%. The CDR3 sequence is 15 residues long. Between the trimmed V and J ends, which lost 7 bases and 4 bases, there was a span of 17 bases. The germline V gene has CDR1 MNHEY and CDR2 SVGAGI. Here the sequenced sample was PBMCs, taken after 24 months of ibrutinib treatment. This clonotype was sampled from a human donor with chronic lymphocytic leukemia. This chain links TRBV6-5 with TRBJ1-5, with a possible D match to TRBD1 (5 bases). CDR3 region: CASTTSRGANQPQHF. In DNA, the CDR3 is TGTGCCAGCACCACATCAAGGGGCGCGAATCAGCCCCAGCATTTT.